These 12 T cell receptor beta chains share one sample of origin, sequenced in a study of OX40 agonist ivuxolimab in advanced cancers. Sequencing was performed with immunoSEQ multiplex PCR; in TCRdb, only in-frame clones are kept and a portion is missing. Counted here are more than 55,000 clones, about 89% occurring once; the ten biggest clones make up around 15%. This material consisted of CD4+ or CD8+ T cells sorted from blood, taken in a trial of the OX40 agonist ivuxolimab. All receptors come from an adult with an advanced solid tumor such as melanoma, head and neck, liver or kidney cancer.

The sample holds a few counts of this clone. This rearrangement joins TRBV14 to TRBJ1-1; no reliable D call. Germline loops: CDR1 SGHDN, CDR2 FVKESK. This CDR3 spans 12 amino acids. The V gene lost 1 base and the J gene lost 11 bases, with 11 bases spanning the gap. In DNA form, the CDR3 reads TGTGCCAGCAGCCAAGGTGGATGGGCGGCTTTCTTT. This codes for CASSQGGWAAFF.

The genes are TRBV7-2 and TRBJ1-3; D may be TRBD1 (6 bases). In germline, CDR1 is SGHTA, CDR2 FQGNSA. V lost 5 bases and J 9 bases, leaving 23 bases between the germline ends. This CDR3 has 16 residues. The CDR3 loop reads CASSPRNTGLRATIYF. CDR3 bases: TGTGCCAGCAGCCCCCGAAACACAGGGCTGAGGGCCACCATATATTTT.

V is TRBV6-6 and J is TRBJ1-5; tentatively, D is TRBD1 (5 bases). CDR3 length: 13 amino acids. Looked up from germline, CDR1 is MNHNY and CDR2 is SVGAGI (reference sequence). V lost 10 bases and J lost 3, with 13 bases in between. CDR3 DNA sequence: TGTGCCACCCGGGGCCTCCTCAATCAGCCCCAGCATTTT. Protein sequence: CATRGLLNQPQHF.

The rearrangement joins TRBV7-3 to TRBJ1-2; TRBD1 might be the D (6 bases). V dropped 2 bases and J dropped 11 bases, with 15 bases sitting between them. The CDR3 spans 13 residues. Germline V CDR1 and CDR2: SGHTA, FQGTGA. This chain's CDR3 is CASSLVVQGRYTF. DNA for the CDR3: TGTGCCAGCAGCTTAGTCGTACAGGGAAGATACACCTTC.

The table lists this clone with a count of one. The rearrangement uses TRBV12-2 and TRBJ2-5; the table calls TRBD1, which could not be checked here. TRBV12-2 is a listed pseudogene. CDR3 length: 22 amino acids. In DNA form, the CDR3 reads TGTGCAAGTCGCTTAGGTTACGAAGCAGGTTGTATAGGGGTCTCTTCGGAAGAGACCCAGTACTTC. This encodes CASRLGYEAGCIGVSSEETQYF.

The chain employs TRBV19 and TRBJ1-1; D not resolved. The V gene's germline CDR1 is LNHDA and CDR2 SQIVND (reference sequence). V was cut by 6 bases and J by 0 bases, with 11 bases left in between. This CDR3 comprises 14 residues. The CDR3, as DNA: TGTGCCAGTAGACAGTACCTGATGAACACTGAAGCTTTCTTT. Its protein is CASRQYLMNTEAFF.

The rearrangement joins TRBV10-3 to TRBJ2-7, with unresolved D. Germline V gene sequence: CDR1 ENHRY, CDR2 SYGVKD. This CDR3 spans 11 amino acids. V was trimmed by 6 bases and J by 3 bases, leaving 6 bases between them. CDR3 bases: TGTGCCATCAGGGATAACTACGAGCAGTACTTC. This codes for CAIRDNYEQYF.

The V gene is TRBV6-6, the J gene TRBJ1-5; TRBD1 matches at 7 bases. The CDR3 contains 12 residues. Germline CDR1 is MNHNY and CDR2 is SVGAGI (reference sequence). The V gene end was trimmed by 7 bases and the J gene end by 4 bases; junction bases not matched to a gene: 1. The DNA of the CDR3 is TGTGCCAGCACGACAGGGAATCAGCCCCAGCATTTT. Its translation: CASTTGNQPQHF.

This chain connects TRBV10-3 to TRBJ2-7; TRBD1 is a possible D gene (6 bases). V dropped 8 bases and J dropped 5 bases, with 13 bases sitting between them. From germline, CDR1 is ENHRY and CDR2 SYGVKD. The CDR3 loop spans 12 amino acids. The CDR3 sequence is CAISLQGDEQYF. The CDR3, as DNA: TGTGCCATCTCTCTACAGGGAGACGAGCAGTACTTC.

This clone has more than one count but fewer than ten. The chain links TRBV2 to TRBJ1-5; D remains ambiguous. The CDR3 has 12 residues. Trimming stripped 3 bases from V and 6 bases from J, with 6 bases between. Per the germline V gene, CDR1 is SNHLY and CDR2 is FYNNEI. CDR3 coding DNA: TGTGCCAGCAGTGACTGGCTTCAGCCCCAGCATTTT. Translated: CASSDWLQPQHF.

The chain carries TRBV4-3 and TRBJ1-4; possibly TRBD1 for D (5 bases). The CDR3 is made up of 14 amino acids. CDR1 is LGHNA and CDR2 is YSLEER in the germline V gene. The germline V and J ends were trimmed by 4 bases and 8 bases, with 14 bases remaining between them. The CDR3 bases are TGCGCCAGCAGCCGGGGGAGGGCCCCGGAAAAACTGTTTTTT. This sequence encodes CASSRGRAPEKLFF.

In DNA, the CDR3 is TGTGCCAGCAGTGAAAACAGGGATAGGTCTGGGGCCAACGTCCTGACTTTC. As protein: CASSENRDRSGANVLTF. The V and J genes are TRBV6-1 and TRBJ2-6; possible D gene TRBD1, 6 bases. Trimming left V 2 bases short and J 1 base short, with 12 bases between. CDR1 and CDR2 from the germline V gene are MNHNS and SASEGT. The CDR3 has 17 residues.